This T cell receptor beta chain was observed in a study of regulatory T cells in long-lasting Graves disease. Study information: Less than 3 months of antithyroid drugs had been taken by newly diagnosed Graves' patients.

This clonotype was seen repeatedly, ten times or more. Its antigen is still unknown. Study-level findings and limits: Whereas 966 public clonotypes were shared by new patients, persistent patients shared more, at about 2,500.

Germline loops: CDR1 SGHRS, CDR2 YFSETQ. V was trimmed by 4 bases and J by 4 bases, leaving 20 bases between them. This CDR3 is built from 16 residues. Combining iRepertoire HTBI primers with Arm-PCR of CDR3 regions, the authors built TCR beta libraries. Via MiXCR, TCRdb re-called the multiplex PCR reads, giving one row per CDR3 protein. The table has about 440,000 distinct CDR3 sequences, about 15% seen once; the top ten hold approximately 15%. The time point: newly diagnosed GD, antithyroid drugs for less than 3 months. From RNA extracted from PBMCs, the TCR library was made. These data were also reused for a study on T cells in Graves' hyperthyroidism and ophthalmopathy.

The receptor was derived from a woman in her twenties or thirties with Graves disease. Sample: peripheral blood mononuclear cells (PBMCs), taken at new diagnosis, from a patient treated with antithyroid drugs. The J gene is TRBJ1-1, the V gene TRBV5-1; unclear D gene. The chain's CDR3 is CASSPGAHTKGTEAFF. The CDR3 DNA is TGCGCCAGCAGCCCTGGCGCGCACACGAAGGGCACTGAAGCTTTCTTT.